This T cell receptor (beta chain) is from a study of blood T cell repertoires in COVID-19. Overall study context: Acute and convalescent COVID-19 specimens originated in the United States, Italy and Spain. T cells, B-cell-depleted T cells, or PBMCs provided the cDNA or gDNA that served as material.

Source study methods: From reference gene primer amplification, estimates of nucleated cell counts were derived. The assay was immunoSEQ multiplex PCR, and TCRdb's table has in-frame clones only and misses some. D and trimming were read from the DNA, whereas the V and J calls and clone size are those reported in that table. Of about 200,000 clones in the sample, 94% are singletons; the top ten hold roughly 0.76%. This CDR3 is built from 14 residues. V lost 3 bases to trimming and J lost 3 bases, with 10 bases between them. Germline assignment: CDR1 SEHNR and CDR2 FQNEAQ (reference sequence). Followed longitudinally, the Seattle patients had been enrolled during active infection.

Sequencing was done on a sample of peripheral blood. The chain combines TRBV7-9 with TRBJ2-3, with D uncertain. The sequence derives from a young man with COVID-19, enrolled during active disease. The DNA of the CDR3 is TGTGCCAGCAGCTTCCAAGATCGGACAGATACGCAGTATTTT. It is translated as CASSFQDRTDTQYF. Together with reference TRBV7-9 and TRBJ2-3, the CDR3 gives the full variable domain: DTGVSQNPRHKITKRGQNVTFRCDPISEHNRLYWYRQTLGQGPEFLTYFQNEAQLEKSRLLSDRFSAERPKGSFSTLEIQRTEQGDSAMYLCASSFQDRTDTQYFGPGTRLTVL.